This TCR beta chain was sequenced in a study of identifying expanded T cells in peripheral blood. Study conclusions and caveats: Technical replicates showed around 1.2 changed clones; approximately 2 weeks around 15; four weeks 19.

Sequencing was performed with immunoSEQ multiplex PCR; in TCRdb, only in-frame clones are kept and a portion is missing. This sample has nearly 60,000 clones, with 89% found just once. In the case of this clone: The target antigen is unknown.

The TCR was taken from a person aged 18 to 70 in good health. Sequenced input: blood.

CDR3 nucleotide sequence: TGTGCCAGCAGCTTAGACACAGGGCCCTACACTGAAGCTTTCTTT. It yields the protein CASSLDTGPYTEAFF. This sequence joins TRBV7-2 and TRBJ1-1; D possibly corresponds to TRBD1 (6 bases). The CDR3 sequence is 15 residues long. Trimming removed 1 base from V and 3 bases from J, with 12 bases in between. Germline lookup yields CDR1 SGHTA and CDR2 FQGNSA.